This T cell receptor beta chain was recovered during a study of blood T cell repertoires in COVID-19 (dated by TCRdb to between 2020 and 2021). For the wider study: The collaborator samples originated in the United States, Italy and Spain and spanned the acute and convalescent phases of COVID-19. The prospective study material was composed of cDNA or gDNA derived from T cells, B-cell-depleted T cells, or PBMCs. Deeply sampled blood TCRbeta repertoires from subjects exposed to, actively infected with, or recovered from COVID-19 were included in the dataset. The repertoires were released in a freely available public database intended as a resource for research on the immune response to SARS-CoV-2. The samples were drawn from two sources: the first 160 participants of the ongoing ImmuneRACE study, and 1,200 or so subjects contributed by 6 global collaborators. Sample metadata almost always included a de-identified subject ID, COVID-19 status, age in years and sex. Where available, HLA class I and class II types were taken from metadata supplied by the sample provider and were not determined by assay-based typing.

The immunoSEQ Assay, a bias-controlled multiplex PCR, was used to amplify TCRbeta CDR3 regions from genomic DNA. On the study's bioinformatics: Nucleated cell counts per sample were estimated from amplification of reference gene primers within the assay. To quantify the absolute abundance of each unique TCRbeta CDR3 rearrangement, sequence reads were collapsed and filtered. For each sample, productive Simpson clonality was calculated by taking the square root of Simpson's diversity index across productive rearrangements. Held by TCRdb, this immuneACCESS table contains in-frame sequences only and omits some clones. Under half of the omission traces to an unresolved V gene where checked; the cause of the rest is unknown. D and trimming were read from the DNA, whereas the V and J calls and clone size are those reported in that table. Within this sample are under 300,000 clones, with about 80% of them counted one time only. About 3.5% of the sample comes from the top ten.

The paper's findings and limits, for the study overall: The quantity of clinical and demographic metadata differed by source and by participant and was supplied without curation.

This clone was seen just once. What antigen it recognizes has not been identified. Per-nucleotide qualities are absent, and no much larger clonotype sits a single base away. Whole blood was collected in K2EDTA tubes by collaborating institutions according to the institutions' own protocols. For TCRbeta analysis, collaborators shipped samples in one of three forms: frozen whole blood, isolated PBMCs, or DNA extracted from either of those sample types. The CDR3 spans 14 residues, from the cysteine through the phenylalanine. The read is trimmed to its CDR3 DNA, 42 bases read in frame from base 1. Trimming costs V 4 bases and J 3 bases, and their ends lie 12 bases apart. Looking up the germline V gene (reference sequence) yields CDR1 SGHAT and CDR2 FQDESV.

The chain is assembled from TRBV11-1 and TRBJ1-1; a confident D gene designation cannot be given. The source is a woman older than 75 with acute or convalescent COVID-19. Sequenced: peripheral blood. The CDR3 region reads CASSSGLGYTEAFF. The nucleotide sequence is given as TGTGCCAGCAGCTCAGGTCTCGGTTACACTGAAGCTTTCTTT.